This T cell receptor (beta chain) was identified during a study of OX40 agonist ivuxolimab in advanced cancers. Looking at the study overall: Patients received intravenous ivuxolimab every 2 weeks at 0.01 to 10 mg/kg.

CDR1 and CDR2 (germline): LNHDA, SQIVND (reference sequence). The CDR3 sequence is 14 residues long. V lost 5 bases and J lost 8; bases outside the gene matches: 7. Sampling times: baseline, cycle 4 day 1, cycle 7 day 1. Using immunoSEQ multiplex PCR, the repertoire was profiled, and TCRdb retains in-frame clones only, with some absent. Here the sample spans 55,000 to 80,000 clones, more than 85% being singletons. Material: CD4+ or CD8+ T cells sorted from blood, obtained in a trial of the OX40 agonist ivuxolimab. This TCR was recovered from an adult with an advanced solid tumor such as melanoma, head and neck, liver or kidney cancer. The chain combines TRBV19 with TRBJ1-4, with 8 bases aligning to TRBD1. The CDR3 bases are TGTGCCAGTAGTGTGACAGGGGTATGGGAAAAACTGTTTTTT. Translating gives CASSVTGVWEKLFF.